The clone carrying this TCR beta chain was seen a few times. This sample was included in a study of T cells after yellow fever vaccination. Study conclusions and caveats: A small proportion of clonotypes was detected in both the CD4 and CD8 compartments. Sorted repertoires could include abundant contaminating clonotypes from bulk cells. Once the booster was given, most primary-vaccination clones reappeared, at around 95% for CD4 and around 90% for CD8.

TCRdb re-analysed the 5' RACE reads in MiXCR, keeping a single row per CDR3 protein. The sample yields about 96,000 distinct CDR3 sequences, over 8% seen once. The CDR3 is 13 amino acids. V dropped 6 bases and J dropped 10 bases, with 16 bases sitting between them. Germline values: CDR1 LNHDA, CDR2 SQIVND (reference sequence). The input for sequencing was CD8+ T cells not binding an NS4B(214-222) dextramer, sorted from PBMCs, taken roughly 15 days after the first yellow fever vaccination. This sequence was found in a man younger than 35 who received the YFV17D yellow fever vaccine. V and J are TRBV19 and TRBJ2-1; maybe TRBD1 (6 bases). The CDR3, as DNA: TGTGCCAGTAGCCCCAGGGGTTTGAGAGAGCAGTTCTTC. This encodes CASSPRGLREQFF.